This T cell receptor (beta chain) was sequenced in a study of blood T cell repertoires in COVID-19. Study summary: T cells, B-cell-depleted T cells, or PBMCs provided the cDNA or gDNA that served as material.

In the authors' methods: Reference gene primer amplification gave nucleated cell count estimates. Assay: immunoSEQ multiplex PCR; the TCRdb copy retains only in-frame clones and omits some. V, J and clone size reflect that table, while D and trimming were determined from the DNA. The sample lists about 190,000 clones, about 88% occurring once. The V gene end was trimmed by 6 bases and the J gene end by 8 bases; junction bases not matched to a gene: 15. The CDR3 sequence is 15 residues long. Per the germline V gene, CDR1 is SNHLY and CDR2 is FYNNEI. The specimen was peripheral blood. The rearrangement links TRBV2 to TRBJ1-2, with TRBD1 matching 7 bases. This receptor was identified in a man aged 25-40 years with active or convalescent COVID-19. The CDR3 is CASRSQGTTLGGYTF. The CDR3 DNA sequence: TGTGCCAGCAGGTCACAGGGGACCACTTTGGGAGGCTACACCTTC.